Below are 24 T cell receptor beta chains sequenced from a single sample in a study of metastatic and nonmetastatic thyroid tumors. TCRdb re-called the PCR reads via MiXCR. The sample records 30,000 to 40,000 clones, about 30% being singletons. Not a single patient had been given any form of treatment at any point before undergoing thyroid surgery. Sample: tumor tissue. The receptor set was obtained from a female donor with papillary thyroid cancer or a benign thyroid nodule (not recorded which). Some clones in this sample may be carry-over from other donors' samples.

This chain joins TRBV7-9 and TRBJ2-5; 7 nucleotides match TRBD2. The CDR3 is 12 amino acids. V shed 8 bases and J 5 bases; nucleotides not matched to a gene: 5. The germline CDR1 and CDR2 sequences are SEHNR and FQNEAQ (reference sequence). CDR3 coding DNA: TGTGCCAGCCAGCTGGGGGGGGAGACCCAGTACTTC. Amino acids: CASQLGGETQYF.

The chain links TRBV6-2 or TRBV6-3 to TRBJ2-1; 9 nucleotides align to TRBD2. CDR1 and CDR2 (germline): MNHEY, SVGEGT. This CDR3 comprises 17 residues. J was trimmed by 3 bases and V by 2 bases; bases with no gene match: 8. The CDR3 nucleotides are TGTGCCAGCAGTTACGAAGCTGGACTAGCGAGCTACAATGAGCAGTTCTTC. It is translated as CASSYEAGLASYNEQFF.

The chain has TRBV9 and TRBJ2-7, with D perhaps TRBD2 (6 bases). Deletions cut 3 bases from V and 1 base from J, with 14 bases between. Germline CDR1 is SGDLS and CDR2 is YYNGEE. CDR3 size: 15 residues. The CDR3 spells CASSGSFGGSYEQYF. The CDR3 DNA follows: TGTGCCAGCAGCGGGAGCTTTGGGGGGTCCTACGAGCAGTACTTC.

This clone occurred many times. The rearrangement joins TRBV7-8 to TRBJ2-1; D not resolved. Germline V CDR1 and CDR2: SGHVS, FQNEAQ. The V gene lost 5 bases and the J gene lost 10 bases, with 18 bases spanning the gap. CDR3 length equals 14 residues. CDR3 nucleotide sequence: TGTGCCAGCAGCACCCGACATGGCGCCGAAGAGCAGTTCTTC. It yields the protein CASSTRHGAEEQFF.

This clone was detected a few times. The chain links TRBV6-1 to TRBJ2-1; D not resolved. V gave up 3 bases and J gave up 8 bases, with 11 bases separating them. The germline V gene encodes CDR1 MNHNS and CDR2 SASEGT. CDR3 size: 13 residues. CDR3 sequence: CASSEWVRDEQFF. The CDR3 DNA reads TGTGCCAGCAGTGAGTGGGTAAGAGATGAGCAGTTCTTC.

This clone was seen a handful of times. The CDR3 here is CASSYFRDGTYNEQFF. The CDR3 nucleotides are TGTGCCAGCAGTTATTTCCGGGACGGAACCTACAATGAGCAGTTCTTC. V and J are TRBV6-2 or TRBV6-3 and TRBJ2-1, with D possibly being TRBD1 or TRBD2 (5 bases each). Germline assignment: CDR1 MNHEY and CDR2 SVGEGT. The CDR3 loop spans 16 amino acids. V dropped 3 bases and J dropped 2 bases, with 14 bases sitting between them.

The J gene is TRBJ2-1, the V gene TRBV2; D is uncertain. The CDR3 is 10 amino acids. Germline assignment: CDR1 SNHLY and CDR2 FYNNEI. V lost 4 bases and J lost 6, with 1 base in between. The CDR3 reads CASSVNEQFF. CDR3 nucleotide sequence: TGTGCCAGCAGTGTCAATGAGCAGTTCTTC.

The chain is built from TRBV6-1 and TRBJ1-2; D perhaps matches TRBD1 (5 bases). V was pared by 2 bases and J by 6 bases, with 16 bases between. CDR3 length equals 15 residues. Germline V gives CDR1 MNHNS, CDR2 SASEGT. In nucleotides, the CDR3 is TGTGCCAGCAGTGAATCACTCAGGGCCCCTAATGGCTACACCTTC. As protein: CASSESLRAPNGYTF.

The chain carries TRBV19 and TRBJ2-7; 8 bases map to TRBD2. V trimming: 3 bases; J trimming: 2 bases; junction bases outside the gene matches: 3. This CDR3 region has 14 residues. Germline V lookup: CDR1 LNHDA, CDR2 SQIVND (reference sequence). The CDR3 coding sequence is TGTGCCAGTAGTATGACTAGCGTTGCCTACGAGCAGTACTTC. Protein sequence: CASSMTSVAYEQYF. Complete variable domain (other parts from reference TRBV19 and TRBJ2-7): DGGITQSPKYLFRKEGQNVTLSCEQNLNHDAMYWYRQDPGQGLRLIYYSQIVNDFQKGDIAEGYSVSREKKESFPLTVTSAQKNPTAFYLCASSMTSVAYEQYFGPGTRLTVT.

This clone was counted only a few times. This chain uses TRBV6-1 with TRBJ2-7; maybe TRBD1 (6 bases). This CDR3 has 17 residues. Germline CDR1 is MNHNS and CDR2 is SASEGT. V was pared by 7 bases and J by 2 bases, with 24 bases between. The chain's CDR3 is CASTYDGQLESPYEQYF. The DNA of the CDR3 is TGTGCCAGCACGTACGACGGACAGCTGGAAAGTCCCTACGAGCAGTACTTC.

This chain joins TRBV5-1 and TRBJ2-7; 9 nucleotides match TRBD1. CDR1 and CDR2 from the germline V gene are SGHRS and YFSETQ. This CDR3 region has 13 residues. Unmatched junction bases numbered 1, after V lost 0 bases and J lost 6 bases. Here the CDR3 DNA reads TGCGCCAGCAGCTTGGCGGGACAGGGCGAGCAGTACTTC. This codes for CASSLAGQGEQYF.

Sample share makes this clone medium-sized. V is TRBV9 and J is TRBJ2-7; 10 positions match TRBD1. V gave up 3 bases and J gave up 7 bases; unmatched junction bases: 10. The CDR3 is made up of 15 amino acids. Germline CDR1 SGDLS, CDR2 YYNGEE. For the CDR3, the DNA is TGTGCCAGCAGCGCCGGGGACAGGGGATCTGGAGAGCAGTACTTC. Amino acids: CASSAGDRGSGEQYF.

This chain joins TRBV7-9 and TRBJ2-6, with D unclear. The CDR3 runs to 15 residues. Trimming took 6 bases from V and 4 from J, leaving 13 bases between them. The germline V gene encodes CDR1 SEHNR and CDR2 FQNEAQ (reference sequence). CDR3 loop: CASSYLRGGANVLTF. The CDR3 DNA is TGTGCCAGCAGTTACCTTCGTGGCGGGGCCAACGTCCTGACTTTC.

The chain couples TRBV19 to TRBJ2-6; D perhaps matches TRBD1 (7 bases). Germline-derived CDR1 and CDR2 are LNHDA and SQIVND (reference sequence). Trimming pared 9 bases from V and 2 bases from J, leaving 14 bases between. This CDR3 is built from 15 residues. The CDR3 is CASSDREAGANVLTF. CDR3 DNA: TGTGCCAGCTCTGACAGGGAGGCTGGGGCCAACGTCCTGACTTTC.

The rearrangement uses TRBV11-3 and TRBJ2-7, with a tentative D call TRBD2 (6 bases). Germline CDR1 and CDR2: SGHNT and YENEEA. The CDR3 contains 13 residues. The V end was cut by 3 bases, the J end by 2 bases, with 8 bases between. CDR3 protein: CASSFGGTYEQYF. The CDR3 DNA follows: TGTGCCAGCAGCTTTGGAGGGACCTACGAGCAGTACTTC.

The chain carries TRBV11-2 and TRBJ2-1; 8 positions match TRBD2. Germline values: CDR1 SGHAT, CDR2 FQNNGV. The junction had 5 bases not matched to a gene; V was cut back by 1 base and J by 6 bases. The CDR3 extends over 15 amino acids. The CDR3 region has the DNA TGTGCCAGCAGCTTAGTGTGGACTAGCCCCAATGAGCAGTTCTTC. This translates into CASSLVWTSPNEQFF.

This clone was seen a few times. V gene TRBV10-3 combines with J gene TRBJ2-1; TRBD1 agrees at 9 bases. The length of the CDR3 is 16 residues. Looked up from germline, CDR1 is ENHRY and CDR2 is SYGVKD. V lost 2 bases and J lost 7; bases outside the gene matches: 9. The CDR3 loop is CAISEKSGQGVNEQFF. The CDR3 DNA is TGTGCCATCAGTGAGAAGTCGGGACAGGGTGTAAATGAGCAGTTCTTC.

This clone came up a few times. The CDR3 DNA follows: TGTGCCAGCAGAGAGTGGACAGGGTTCGCGGAGACCCAGTACTTC. Translated: CASREWTGFAETQYF. The chain uses TRBV6-2 or TRBV6-3 and TRBJ2-5; 8 bases are shared with TRBD1. Germline loops: CDR1 MNHEY, CDR2 SVGEGT. With V trimmed by 6 bases and J by 5 bases, 11 bases remained unmatched. The CDR3 length is 15 residues.

This clone showed up just a few times. The chain recombines TRBV20-1 with TRBJ2-1, with unresolved D. V was trimmed by 4 bases and J by 3 bases, leaving 13 bases between them. This CDR3 is 14 amino acids long. Germline V lookup: CDR1 DFQATT, CDR2 SNEGSKA (reference sequence). The CDR3 loop is CSAIGSFIYNEQFF. The CDR3 DNA follows: TGCAGTGCTATCGGTAGCTTTATCTACAATGAGCAGTTCTTC.

This clone was seen many times. The chain links TRBV7-9 to TRBJ2-7; D gene unclear. Trimming left V 3 bases short and J 6 bases short, with 6 bases between. This CDR3 has 11 amino acids. Germline CDR1 and CDR2: SEHNR and FQNEAQ (reference sequence). The CDR3 bases are TGTGCCAGCAGCTTCCTAGGCGAGCAGTACTTC. Its translation: CASSFLGEQYF.

The chain employs TRBV2 and TRBJ1-5; D is unclear. Trimming removed 4 bases at V and 5 bases at J, with 3 bases between. The germline V gene has CDR1 SNHLY and CDR2 FYNNEI. The CDR3 sequence is 11 residues long. CDR3 sequence reads: CASSVDQPQHF. The DNA of the CDR3 is TGTGCCAGCAGTGTTGATCAGCCCCAGCATTTT.

The sample holds many counts of this clone. The chain carries TRBV4-2 and TRBJ2-1; 9 bases are a match to TRBD1. Germline CDR1 LGHNA, CDR2 YNFKEQ. Germline trimming cut 4 bases from V and 0 bases from J; bases unmatched to any gene: 25. The CDR3 sequence is 23 residues long. The CDR3 protein is CASSPPRDREFPKIPASYNEQFF. CDR3 DNA sequence: TGTGCCAGCAGCCCGCCGAGGGACAGGGAGTTCCCAAAGATCCCTGCCTCCTACAATGAGCAGTTCTTC.

The chain recombines TRBV6-2 or TRBV6-3 with TRBJ2-5; 8 bases fit TRBD1. The length of the CDR3 is 16 residues. Germline CDR1 MNHEY, CDR2 SVGEGT. V was pared by 4 bases and J by 3 bases, with 10 bases of the junction left unmatched. CDR3 bases: TGTGCCAGCAGTTTTGACAGGGGACAAATTAAAGAGACCCAGTACTTC. It is translated as CASSFDRGQIKETQYF.

This chain joins TRBV6-6 and TRBJ2-7; TRBD2 matches at 8 bases. V lost 2 bases to trimming and J lost 1 base; unmatched junction nucleotides: 10. Germline V lookup: CDR1 MNHNY, CDR2 SVGAGI (reference sequence). The CDR3 spans 17 residues. The CDR3 region is CASSYALLAGGSYEQYF. In DNA, the CDR3 is TGTGCCAGCAGTTACGCCCTTTTGGCGGGAGGTTCCTACGAGCAGTACTTC.